This T cell receptor beta chain was observed in a study of T cell repertoires in cytomegalovirus infection (dated 2019 in TCRdb). Regarding the complete study: Peptide stimulations targeted recently identified HLA-C-restricted CMV epitopes, whose presentation resists viral immunomodulation, together with well-studied HLA-B-restricted epitopes. Donor HLA type was relevant to the analysis, as public TCR beta signatures indicated carriage of CMV infection together with the matching HLA type.

The label giving this sample's treatment or condition can be read as: in vitro stimulation with specific CMV peptide epitopes to enrich CMV-specific T cells. Broader findings and caveats from the paper: In the ex vivo response, HLA-C-restricted CMV-specific TCR beta clonotypes were dominant, and in two of eight donors the single most frequent clonotype came from this HLA-C-restricted group. Cumulative frequency of public TCR beta family members discriminated carriers of CMV infection plus the relevant HLA type in this cohort and an independent approximately 350-donor cohort.

This clonotype appeared a few times. The specificity of this receptor is unknown. It has no much larger one-base neighbor in the sample; base qualities were not kept. For sequencing, an Illumina HiSeq 1500 was employed. TCRdb handled the public reads itself, with Q25 trimming in fastp and clone calling in MiXCR, and kept productive beta chains. Every entry covers one CDR3 protein and lists the most common genes and DNA from its rows. This sample comprises 45,000 to 55,000 distinct CDR3 sequences, roughly 19% of them detected only once. The ten largest make up 53% of the sample. The receptor comes from a human donor in good health (CMV status not recorded). Some clones in this sample may be carry-over from other donors' samples. The sequences come from CD8+ T cells from cultured PBMCs, collected from culture after CMV antigen stimulation.

The nucleotides read TGTGCCAGCAGTGAAGTACTAGCGGGAATCGGAGAGACCCAGTACTTC. The encoded protein is CASSEVLAGIGETQYF. The V and J genes are TRBV2 and TRBJ2-5, with 10 junctional bases fitting TRBD2. The CDR3 measures 16 amino acids from cysteine to phenylalanine. Only the CDR3 portion is preserved as DNA: 48 bases, with reading frame beginning at the first base. Trimming takes 1 base off V and 4 bases off J; junction bases not matched to a gene: 6. The germline V gene yields SNHLY for CDR1 and FYNNEI for CDR2. The entire variable domain, with the stretches around the CDR3 drawn from the reference TRBV2 and TRBJ2-5 proteins, is EPEVTQTPSHQVTQMGQEVILRCVPISNHLYFYWYRQILGQKVEFLVSFYNNEISEKSEIFDDQFSVERPDGSNFTLKIRSTKLEDSAMYFCASSEVLAGIGETQYFGPGTRLLVL.